One TCR beta chain is described in this entry. Germline loops: CDR1 SGHVS, CDR2 FQNEAQ. This CDR3 region has 15 residues. The V and J ends lost 5 bases and 6 bases, in that order; junction bases with no gene match: 10. The data stem from a study of blood T cell repertoires in COVID-19. Study background: The United States, Italy and Spain were the sources of the acute and convalescent COVID-19 samples. PBMCs, B-cell-depleted T cells, or T cells were the source of the cDNA or gDNA that made up the material.

Generated by immunoSEQ multiplex PCR, the TCRdb table keeps only in-frame clones and is missing some. The sample includes approximately 210,000 clones, more than 70% of them seen just once. The TCR comes from a woman in her thirties or forties who had recovered from COVID-19. The sequenced sample consisted of peripheral blood. The rearrangement joins TRBV7-8 to TRBJ1-2; TRBD1 matches 9 bases. The CDR3 DNA is TGTGCCAGCAGCCGAATACCGGGACAGGGTGATGGCTACACCTTC. It specifies CASSRIPGQGDGYTF.